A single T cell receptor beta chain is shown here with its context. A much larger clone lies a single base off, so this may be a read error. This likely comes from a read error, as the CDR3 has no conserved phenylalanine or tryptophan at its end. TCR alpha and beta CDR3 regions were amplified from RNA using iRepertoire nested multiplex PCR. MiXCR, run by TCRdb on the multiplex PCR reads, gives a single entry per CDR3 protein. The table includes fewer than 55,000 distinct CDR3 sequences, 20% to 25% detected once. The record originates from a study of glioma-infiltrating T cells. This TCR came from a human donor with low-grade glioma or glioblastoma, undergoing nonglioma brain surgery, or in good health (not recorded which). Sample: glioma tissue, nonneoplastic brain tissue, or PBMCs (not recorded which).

In nucleotides, the CDR3 is TGTGCCAGCAGTTTTACAGGGGGAGAGACCCAGTACTCC. Amino acid sequence: CASSFTGGETQYS. V gene TRBV12-3 or TRBV12-4 combines with J gene TRBJ2-5, with 8 bases identical to TRBD1. Losses at the gene ends were 3 bases for V and 4 bases for J; bases not matched to a gene: 1. CDR3 length equals 13 residues.